Reported below is one TCR beta chain. Its antigen remains unknown. Germline-derived CDR1 and CDR2 are MDHEN and SYDVKM. There are 13 residues in the CDR3. Deletions cut 6 bases from V and 9 bases from J, with 15 bases between. This sample is part of a study of cytomegalovirus exposure and HLA in healthy donors. Points from the study as a whole: Three chains tied to CMV proved CMV antigen-specific in vitro. Later, an analysis found that TCR clusters from the first cohort tended to co-occur in the 90 to 150 validation repertoires. Reported performance of the classifier showed diagnosis of cytomegalovirus status with high specificity and sensitivity. The study flagged approximately 180 TCR beta chains as cytomegalovirus-associated.

TCRdb keeps only in-frame clones here, not all; method: immunoSEQ multiplex PCR. The sample holds about 110,000 clones, around 95% seen once. The sequenced sample consisted of PBMCs. The J gene is TRBJ1-5, the V gene TRBV28, with D perhaps matching TRBD1 (6 bases). The sequence derives from a woman aged 18 to 35 in good health and CMV-seronegative. CDR3 nucleotide sequence: TGTGCCAGCAGCCGGGACACCATTTCGCCCCAGCATTTT. It codes for CASSRDTISPQHF.